This entry concerns a single T cell receptor (beta chain). The V gene lost 6 bases and the J gene lost 6 bases, with 12 bases spanning the gap. The V gene's germline CDR1 is SQVTM and CDR2 ANQGSEA. The CDR3 contains 11 residues. This record belongs to a study of quantifying T cell responses using KT2 cells. Study at large: TCR alpha and beta constant-region primers primed reverse transcription of RNA.

An oligo carrying a UMI was ligated to the cDNA 3' end. First-round PCR used 4 to 5 cycles and beta primers RC1.1 and RC1.2 covering TRBC1 and TRBC2. In TCRdb, the UMI-ligation and nested PCR reads were re-called with MiXCR into one record per CDR3 protein. The sample shows 52,000 or so distinct CDR3 sequences, around an eighth of them seen only once. The sequence derives from a human donor. Sequences were obtained from PBMCs spiked with cells of the T cell clone KT2. V is TRBV29-1 and J is TRBJ2-7; D tentatively reads TRBD1 or TRBD2 (5 bases each). The CDR3 region has the DNA TGCAGCGTGTTCGAGAGGGGCGAGCAGTACTTC. As protein: CSVFERGEQYF.